A selection of T cell receptor beta chains follows, all from one sample in a study of response to subunit inactivated influenza vaccine. MiXCR was run by TCRdb on the RT-PCR reads, yielding one entry per CDR3 protein. Of 450,000 to 600,000 distinct CDR3 sequences in the sample, approximately 7.8% were seen once. The sample consisted of PBMCs from blood, taken less than 30 months after vaccination. The origin of the receptors is a man between 50 and 69 years old who received an inactivated influenza vaccine. CDR3s include the opening cysteine and the closing phenylalanine or tryptophan. A D gene is named only where the DNA matches it firmly. The size field is filled for only some rows; it gives once, few, many or a size class.

j_gene,abundance,v_gene,d_gene,CDR3nt,CDR3aa
TRBJ1-6,.,TRBV3-1,.,TGTGCCAGCCGGGCCGGGGGAGGAAGGTCACCCCTCCACTTT,CASRAGGGRSPLHF
TRBJ2-3,.,TRBV4-1,.,TGCGCCAGCAGCCAGGGAACAGCAGATACGCAGTATTTT,CASSQGTADTQYF
TRBJ2-2,few,TRBV20-1,.,TGCAGTGCTAGAGATGCGGGGGCTACGAACACCGGGGAGCTGTTTTTT,CSARDAGATNTGELFF
TRBJ2-3,few,TRBV28,.,TGTGCCACTAGACTAGTCCTCACAGATACGCAGTATTTT,CATRLVLTDTQYF
TRBJ2-3,few,TRBV20-1,.,TGCAGTGCCGGACCGGGACTTCATATTACAGATACGCAGTATTTT,CSAGPGLHITDTQYF
TRBJ1-6,many,TRBV4-3,.,TGCGCCAGCAGCCAAGACTGGAGCTCCTATAATTCACCCCTCCACTTT,CASSQDWSSYNSPLHF
TRBJ1-2,.,TRBV7-2,.,TGTGCCAGCAGCTTAGGTCTCGCTCACTATGGCTACACCTTC,CASSLGLAHYGYTF
TRBJ2-5,.,TRBV7-9,.,TGTGCCAGCACAAGGACAGAGACCCAGTACTTC,CASTRTETQYF
TRBJ2-3,few,TRBV2,.,TGTGCCAGCAGTAAAACCGGGATCACAGATACGCAGTATTTT,CASSKTGITDTQYF
TRBJ2-1,many,TRBV15,.,TGTGCCACCAGCCCCACCAGGAACAATGAGCAGTTCTTC,CATSPTRNNEQFF
TRBJ2-7,.,TRBV7-9,.,TGTGCCAGCAGCTTAATAGGTCAGAAGGGCTACGAGCAGTACTTC,CASSLIGQKGYEQYF
TRBJ2-2,few,TRBV28,.,TGTGCCAGCAGTTTTTCACGTCAGGGGATCGGGGAGCTGTTTTTT,CASSFSRQGIGELFF
TRBJ2-1,few,TRBV9,.,TGTGCCAGCAGCGGTACAGTAAATGAGCAGTTCTTC,CASSGTVNEQFF
TRBJ2-1,few,TRBV3-1,.,TGTGCCAGCAGCCAAGATGAGGGAAAGCAGTTCTTC,CASSQDEGKQFF